This TCR beta chain was documented in a study of PD-1 blockade in classical Hodgkin lymphoma. Findings and limits, study-wide: What drove the repertoire differences, possibly disease activity or prior therapy, has not been defined. Newly diagnosed patients were reported to start with lower TCR diversity than healthy donors.

The repertoire was sequenced with immunoSEQ multiplex PCR; TCRdb's copy has only in-frame clones and lacks some. The table shows fewer than 40,000 clones, with approximately 90% occurring only once. Time point specified: newly diagnosed, previously untreated cHL patient sample. Investigators isolated CD4+ T cells from thawed PBMCs through magnetic negative selection. Comparison PBMCs came from previously untreated, newly diagnosed classical Hodgkin lymphoma patients. V lost 0 bases to trimming and J lost 0 bases, with 0 bases between them. The germline CDR1 and CDR2 sequences are ENHRY and SYGVKD. The CDR3 totals 13 residues. About this clone itself: Its antigen remains unidentified.

The chain has TRBV10-3 and TRBJ1-5; D uncertain. Sequenced input: CD4+ T cells from blood. The clonotype originates from a human donor with classical Hodgkin lymphoma. The CDR3 protein is CAISESSNQPQHF. The DNA for the CDR3 is TGTGCCATCAGTGAGTCTAGCAATCAGCCCCAGCATTTT.